A single sample gave rise to the 26 T cell receptor beta chains below, sequenced in a study of T cells in Graves' hyperthyroidism and ophthalmopathy. TCR beta CDR3 regions were amplified from RNA transcripts. An initial round of RT-PCR targeting the TCR CDR3 relied on the HTBI primer set. A single record per CDR3 protein comes from TCRdb applying MiXCR to the multiplex PCR reads. This sample has hundreds of thousands of distinct CDR3 sequences, with roughly 22% found just once. Specimen: blood. These receptors all stem from a man aged 25-40 years with Graves' ophthalmopathy.

Concerning this clonotype itself: A much larger clone differs from this one at a single base, so this may be a read error. V is TRBV28 and J is TRBJ2-1, with 9 bases fitting TRBD2. V dropped 8 bases and J dropped 4; count of bases not matched to a gene: 15. Germline values: CDR1 MDHEN, CDR2 SYDVKM. CDR3 size: 17 residues. In DNA, the CDR3 is TGTGCCAGCGGACCGTATGGGAGGCGGGAGGGATACAATGAGCAGTTCTTC. Translated, it gives CASGPYGRREGYNEQFF.

The V and J genes are TRBV5-1 and TRBJ1-4, with D unresolved. Germline CDR1 and CDR2: SGHRS and YFSETQ. V was shortened by 6 bases and J by 5 bases, with 20 bases between the two germline ends. This CDR3 has 16 amino acids. Here the CDR3 DNA reads TGCGCCAGCACCAATGGTGGGGAGCTCCTAAATGAAAAACTGTTTTTT. Its protein is CASTNGGELLNEKLFF.

Comments on this clonotype: An end of the junction differs from the germline gene, which may be a read error. The gene calls are TRBV20-1 and TRBJ2-5; D not resolved. Germline V gene sequence: CDR1 DFQATT, CDR2 SNEGSKA (reference sequence). CDR3 size: 13 residues. The CDR3 DNA is TGCGGTGCTAGTATTCTCGAAGAAGAGACCCAGTACTTC. Amino acid sequence: CGASILEEETQYF.

This clonotype occurred many times. The chain employs TRBV7-9 and TRBJ2-1; 13 bases match TRBD2. The CDR3 sequence is 19 residues long. From germline, CDR1 is SEHNR and CDR2 FQNEAQ (reference sequence). Trimming removed 4 bases from V and 4 bases from J; junction bases left unmatched: 13. In DNA form, the CDR3 reads TGTGCCAGCAGCTCGTCCGGAGGGACTAGCGGGACTCGTTACAATGAGCAGTTCTTC. Translation: CASSSSGGTSGTRYNEQFF.

The rearrangement uses TRBV19 and TRBJ1-5; unclear D gene. Germline-derived CDR1 and CDR2 are LNHDA and SQIVND (reference sequence). The CDR3 loop spans 15 amino acids. With 8 bases removed from V and 2 bases from J, the gap between germline ends came to 16 bases. Here the CDR3 reads CASSPGFGRNQPQHF. CDR3 coding DNA: TGTGCCAGTTCCCCGGGTTTCGGGCGCAATCAGCCCCAGCATTTT.

This clonotype was observed many times. The gene calls are TRBV3-1 and TRBJ2-1; 9 bases fit TRBD2. CDR3 length: 16 amino acids. Trimming cost V 4 bases and J 9 bases; bases outside gene matches: 13. Germline V gene data show CDR1 as LGHDT and CDR2 as YNNKEL (reference sequence). The DNA of the CDR3 is TGTGCCAGCAGCCCCACGCCCGCGGGAGGGGAGGTTGAGCAGTTCTTC. Protein product: CASSPTPAGGEVEQFF.

The V and J genes are TRBV11-1 and TRBJ2-5; TRBD1 aligns across 8 bases. CDR1 and CDR2 (germline): SGHAT, FQDESV (reference sequence). V dropped 4 bases and J dropped 4; count of bases not matched to a gene: 8. The CDR3 contains 15 residues. The CDR3 DNA sequence: TGTGCCAGCAGCTCGATACAGGGGGGAGGAGAGACCCAGTACTTC. Its protein is CASSSIQGGGETQYF.

This clonotype was seen only a few times. V gene TRBV27 combines with J gene TRBJ2-4; 8 nucleotides line up with TRBD1. V dropped 4 bases and J dropped 3; count of bases not matched to a gene: 5. Looked up from germline, CDR1 is MNHEY and CDR2 is SMNVEV (reference sequence). The CDR3 extends over 15 amino acids. The CDR3 reads CASSWQGAGKNIQYF. The CDR3 DNA sequence: TGTGCCAGCAGTTGGCAGGGGGCAGGCAAAAACATTCAGTACTTC.

With regard to this clonotype: This sequence may be a read error, since a much larger clone differs from it by one base. The chain carries TRBV2 and TRBJ1-4; D not certain. CDR1 SNHLY and CDR2 FYNNEI come from the germline V gene. CDR3 length: 14 residues. CDR3 nucleotide sequence: TGTGTCGCCCGGGAACTGGCCAGTAATGAAAAACTGTTTTTT. Its protein product is CVARELASNEKLFF.

This clonotype was seen ten or more times. The chain employs TRBV20-1 and TRBJ2-1; D call uncertain. Looked up from germline, CDR1 is DFQATT and CDR2 is SNEGSKA (reference sequence). The CDR3 consists of 11 residues. Trimming removed 2 bases at V and 5 bases at J, with 4 bases between. CDR3 amino acids: CSARRDNEQFF. Here the CDR3 DNA reads TGCAGTGCTAGAAGGGACAATGAGCAGTTCTTC.

There are a few counts of this clonotype. The chain carries TRBV7-9 and TRBJ2-5; D is undetermined. Germline CDR1 reads SEHNR; CDR2 reads FQNEAQ (reference sequence). Trimming pared 0 bases from V and 9 bases from J, leaving 17 bases between. This CDR3 contains 15 residues. CDR3 residues: CASSLAPQATWAQYF. Here the CDR3 DNA reads TGTGCCAGCAGCTTAGCGCCCCAAGCGACGTGGGCCCAGTACTTC.

This clonotype was detected ten times or more. The chain joins TRBV2 to TRBJ1-1, with D perhaps TRBD1 (6 bases). V dropped 6 bases and J dropped 4 bases, with 9 bases sitting between them. CDR3 length: 12 residues. Germline CDR1 SNHLY, CDR2 FYNNEI. Written as DNA, the CDR3 is TGTGCCAGCAGCAGGGGAATCACTGAAGCTTTCTTT. As protein: CASSRGITEAFF.

In this sample, this clonotype turned up many times. The V call is TRBV20-1, the J call TRBJ1-1; no clear D. The CDR3 runs to 12 residues. CDR1 is DFQATT and CDR2 is SNEGSKA in the germline V gene (reference sequence). Trimming took off 0 bases at V and 6 bases at J, with 8 bases between the two ends. CDR3 residues: CSARDIGSEAFF. The CDR3 DNA sequence: TGCAGTGCTAGAGATATAGGGTCTGAAGCTTTCTTT.

The chain recombines TRBV6-1 with TRBJ2-3; TRBD2 matches 10 bases. Unmatched junction bases numbered 9, after V lost 3 bases and J lost 9 bases. The CDR3 spans 15 residues. CDR1 is MNHNS, CDR2 SASEGT, per germline. In nucleotides, the CDR3 is TGTGCCAGCAGTGAGAGCGGGAGGGCCTGGGCAACGCAGTATTTT. This gives the protein CASSESGRAWATQYF.

This clonotype was detected a few times. The chain links TRBV11-2 to TRBJ2-1, with 10 positions matching TRBD2. CDR3 length equals 14 residues. The ends lost 6 bases at V and 9 bases at J; junction bases unmatched: 8. CDR1 is SGHAT and CDR2 is FQNNGV in the germline V gene. DNA for the CDR3: TGTGCCAGCAGTTCGAGCGGGAGGGCCCGTGAGCAGTTCTTC. Its translation: CASSSSGRAREQFF.

This clonotype was picked up many times. This rearrangement joins TRBV29-1 to TRBJ1-1, with TRBD1 matching 9 bases. Looked up from germline, CDR1 is SQVTM and CDR2 is ANQGSEA. V was pared by 6 bases and J by 5 bases, with 7 bases of the junction left unmatched. CDR3 length: 13 residues. The CDR3 DNA reads as TGCAGCGTCAAGACAGGGGGAAGGACTGAAGCTTTCTTT. This encodes CSVKTGGRTEAFF.

The CDR3 sequence: CSGTGGRTGVNIQYF. The CDR3 DNA sequence: TGCAGTGGCACCGGGGGAAGGACAGGGGTAAACATTCAGTACTTC. V gene TRBV20-1 combines with J gene TRBJ2-4; 9 bases are shared with TRBD1. The CDR3 consists of 15 residues. V lost 7 bases, J lost 6 bases, and 13 bases stayed unmatched. Germline V gene data show CDR1 as DFQATT and CDR2 as SNEGSKA (reference sequence).

In the case of this clonotype: The junction shows a germline mismatch at one end, possibly a read error. V gene TRBV5-1 combines with J gene TRBJ2-1; 7 bases line up with TRBD2. The CDR3 is 15 residues long. CDR1 is SGHRS and CDR2 is YFSETQ in the germline V gene. CDR3 nucleotides: TGTGCCAGCAGTGCTAGCGGAAGCTCCTACAATGAGCAGTTCTTC. As protein: CASSASGSSYNEQFF.

This clonotype was picked up many times. The chain has TRBV11-2 and TRBJ2-7, with D possibly TRBD2 on 5 matching bases. This CDR3 has 16 amino acids. Germline V gene lookup returns CDR1 SGHAT and CDR2 FQNNGV. Trimming stripped 6 bases from V and 1 base from J, with 19 bases between. The CDR3 DNA reads TGTGCCAGCAGTTCTAGCCTCTCCGCGGTATCCTACGAGCAGTACTTC. Translated, it gives CASSSSLSAVSYEQYF.

The rearrangement uses TRBV3-1 and TRBJ1-6; D gene uncertain. The CDR3 is 15 residues long. V lost 2 bases to trimming and J lost 5 bases, with 10 bases between them. CDR1 LGHDT and CDR2 YNNKEL come from the germline V gene (reference sequence). The CDR3 sequence: CASSQMGINNSPLHF. The CDR3 coding sequence is TGTGCCAGCAGCCAAATGGGGATTAATAATTCACCCCTCCACTTT.

This clonotype was picked up a small number of times. This chain uses TRBV10-2 with TRBJ1-6, with D possibly being TRBD1 (5 bases). This CDR3 is built from 12 residues. CDR1 and CDR2 from the germline V gene are WSHSY and SAAADI. The V gene lost 6 bases and the J gene lost 7 bases, with 7 bases spanning the gap. In nucleotides, the CDR3 is TGCGCCAGCAGGCAGGGAAATTCACCCCTCCACTTT. Translation: CASRQGNSPLHF.

On this clonotype: A read error is possible here, since a much larger clone lies one base away. J is TRBJ2-7 and V is TRBV28; 10 bases are shared with TRBD1. Looked up from germline, CDR1 is MDHEN and CDR2 is SYDVKM. The trim removed 6 bases at V and 6 bases at J, leaving 8 bases unmatched. The CDR3 runs to 14 residues. The CDR3 loop is CASRSDRGRGEQYF. CDR3 DNA: TGTGCCAGCAGGTCTGACAGGGGGCGCGGCGAGCAGTACTTC. The full variable domain, completed using reference TRBV28 and TRBJ2-7, is DVKVTQSSRYLVKRTGEKVFLECVQDMDHENMFWYRQDPGLGLRLIYFSYDVKMKEKGDIPEGYSVSREKKERFSLILESASTNQTSMYLCASRSDRGRGEQYFGPGTRLTVT.

This chain uses TRBV7-3 with TRBJ1-1, with D unresolved. The CDR3 length is 16 residues. V dropped 2 bases and J dropped 4 bases, with 17 bases sitting between them. CDR1 and CDR2 (germline): SGHTA, FQGTGA. The CDR3: CASSLRPLNPLTEAFF. The CDR3 DNA is TGTGCCAGCAGCTTACGCCCCCTCAACCCCCTCACTGAAGCTTTCTTT.

This clonotype was seen more than once but under ten times. V and J are TRBV5-4 and TRBJ2-3; possible D gene TRBD2, 5 bases. The CDR3 extends over 13 amino acids. With 3 bases removed from V and 6 bases from J, the gap between germline ends came to 11 bases. Germline CDR1 reads SGHNT; CDR2 reads YYREEE (reference sequence). CDR3: CASSSARRDTQYF. CDR3 coding DNA: TGTGCCAGCAGCTCGGCCCGGAGGGATACGCAGTATTTT. The complete variable domain, with remaining parts taken from reference TRBV5-4 and TRBJ2-3, reads ETGVTQSPTHLIKTRGQQVTLRCSSQSGHNTVSWYQQALGQGPQFIFQYYREEENGRGNFPPRFSGLQFPNYSSELNVNALELDDSALYLCASSSARRDTQYFGPGTRLTVL.

This clonotype was seen ten or more times. The chain couples TRBV2 to TRBJ2-5; D not resolved. Germline CDR1 reads SNHLY; CDR2 reads FYNNEI. This CDR3 is built from 10 residues. Trimming shortened V by 8 bases and J by 5 bases, and 6 bases separated the two germline ends. In nucleotides, the CDR3 is TGTGCCAGCGGCCCTGAGACCCAGTACTTC. Its translation is CASGPETQYF.

This rearrangement joins TRBV5-1 to TRBJ2-5, with 7 nucleotides matching TRBD1. The CDR3 has 14 amino acids. After removal of 2 bases from V and 5 bases from J, the junction contained 6 bases not matched to a gene. The V gene's germline CDR1 is SGHRS and CDR2 YFSETQ. CDR3 sequence (DNA): TGCGCCAGCAGCTTACGACAGGGAACGGAGACCCAGTACTTC. It encodes CASSLRQGTETQYF.